This T cell receptor beta chain derives from a study of immune cell composition in non-small cell lung cancer. Study findings and constraints: Squamous carcinomas (75%) more often had tumour-associated clones >0.5% than adenocarcinomas (roughly 33%). Tumour-reactive clones were not shown to match dominant in vivo tumour clones. In adenocarcinoma, maximal tumour-associated clone frequency tracked TIL tumour reactivity.

V lost 4 bases to trimming and J lost 2 bases; unmatched junction nucleotides: 2. CDR1 is SGHTA and CDR2 is FQGNSA in the germline V gene. This CDR3 spans 14 amino acids. Turning to this clone: What it binds is unknown. Other DNA sequences in the sample encode the same CDR3.

Normal lung sampling was at least 3 cm from the tumour, as distant as possible. Method: immunoSEQ multiplex PCR; TCRdb's copy keeps in-frame clones and lacks some. The sample yields approximately 8,600 clones, under 70% seen once. The rearrangement joins TRBV7-2 to TRBJ1-1, with TRBD1 matching 9 bases. The TCR originated in a human donor with non-small cell lung cancer. Sequencing used non-adjacent lung tissue. Here the CDR3 reads CASSWGQGNTEAFF. The CDR3 nucleotides read TGTGCCAGCAGCTGGGGACAGGGCAACACTGAAGCTTTCTTT.